This TCR beta chain is from a study of blood T cells in healthy people across ages. The CDR3 totals 11 residues. V was trimmed by 7 bases and J by 3 bases, leaving 7 bases between them. Per germline, CDR1 MNHEY and CDR2 SMNVEV (reference sequence). Then a second PCR, running about 7 to 11 cycles, was carried out with a sample-barcoded 5' primer and a J-beta primer mix. MiXCR, applied by TCRdb to the 5' RACE reads, yields one record per CDR3 protein. The table lists roughly 1,300,000 distinct CDR3 sequences, 59% of them singletons. This clonotype was recorded a few times. V is TRBV27 and J is TRBJ2-7, with D maybe TRBD1 (5 bases). This clonotype originated in a man aged 18 to 29 in good health. What was sequenced was blood. CDR3 DNA: TGTGCCAGCATTGACAGCTACGAGCAGTACTTC. It specifies CASIDSYEQYF.